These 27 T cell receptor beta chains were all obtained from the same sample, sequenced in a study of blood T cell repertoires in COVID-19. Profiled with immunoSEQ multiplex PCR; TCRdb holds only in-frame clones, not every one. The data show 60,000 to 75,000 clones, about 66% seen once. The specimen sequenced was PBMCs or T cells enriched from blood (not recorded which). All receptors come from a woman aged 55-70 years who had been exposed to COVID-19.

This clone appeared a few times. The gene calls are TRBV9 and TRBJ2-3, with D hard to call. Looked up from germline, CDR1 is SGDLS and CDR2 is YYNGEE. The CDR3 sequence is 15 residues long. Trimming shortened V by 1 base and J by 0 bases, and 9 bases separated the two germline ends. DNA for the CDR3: TGTGCCAGCAGCGTAAGCCTTGTGAGCACAGATACGCAGTATTTT. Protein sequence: CASSVSLVSTDTQYF.

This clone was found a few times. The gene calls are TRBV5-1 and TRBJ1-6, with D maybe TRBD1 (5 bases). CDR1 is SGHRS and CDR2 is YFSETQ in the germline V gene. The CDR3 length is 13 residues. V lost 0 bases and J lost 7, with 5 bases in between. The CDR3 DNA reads TGCGCCAGCAGCTTGGGACAGAATTCACCCCTCCACTTT. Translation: CASSLGQNSPLHF.

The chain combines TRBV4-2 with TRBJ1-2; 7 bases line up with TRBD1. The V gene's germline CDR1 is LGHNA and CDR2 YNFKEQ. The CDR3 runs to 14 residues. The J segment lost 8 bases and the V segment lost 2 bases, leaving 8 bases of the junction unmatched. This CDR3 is CASSQPDRDEGYTF. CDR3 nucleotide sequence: TGTGCCAGCAGCCAACCTGACAGGGACGAGGGCTACACCTTC.

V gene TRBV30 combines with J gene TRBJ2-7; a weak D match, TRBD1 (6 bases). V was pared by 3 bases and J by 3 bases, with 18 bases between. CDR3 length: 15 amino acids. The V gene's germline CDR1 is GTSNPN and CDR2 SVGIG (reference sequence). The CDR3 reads CAWSRLQGRLYEQYF. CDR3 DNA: TGTGCCTGGAGCCGGTTACAGGGTCGGCTCTACGAGCAGTACTTC. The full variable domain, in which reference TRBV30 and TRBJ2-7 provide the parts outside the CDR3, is SQTIHQWPATLVQPVGSPLSLECTVEGTSNPNLYWYRQAAGRGLQLLFYSVGIGQISSEVPQNLSASRPQDRQFILSSKKLLLSDSGFYLCAWSRLQGRLYEQYFGPGTRLTVT.

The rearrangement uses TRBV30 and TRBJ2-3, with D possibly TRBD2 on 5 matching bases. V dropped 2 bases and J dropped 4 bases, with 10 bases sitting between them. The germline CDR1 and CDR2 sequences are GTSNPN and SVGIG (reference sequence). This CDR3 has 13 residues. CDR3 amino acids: CAWSKRNADTQYF. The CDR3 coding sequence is TGTGCCTGGAGTAAGCGGAACGCAGATACGCAGTATTTT.

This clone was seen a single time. The CDR3 nucleotides are TGTGCCAGCAGCCAAGATCCCGCAGGCATGAACACTGAAGCTTTCTTT. Translating it yields CASSQDPAGMNTEAFF. This chain joins TRBV3-1 (or the pseudogene TRBV3-2) and TRBJ1-1; no firm D call. Trimming took off 0 bases at V and 0 bases at J, with 11 bases between the two ends. Germline V gives CDR1 LGHDT, CDR2 YNNKEL (reference sequence). The CDR3 length is 16 residues.

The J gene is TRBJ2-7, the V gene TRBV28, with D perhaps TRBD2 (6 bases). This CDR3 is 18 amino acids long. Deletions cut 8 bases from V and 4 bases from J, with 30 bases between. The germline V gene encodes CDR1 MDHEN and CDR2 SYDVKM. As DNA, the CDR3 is TGTGCCAGCCCCCCCCCGCCGGGTCAAGAGGGGACTCAGTACGAGCAGTACTTC. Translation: CASPPPPGQEGTQYEQYF.

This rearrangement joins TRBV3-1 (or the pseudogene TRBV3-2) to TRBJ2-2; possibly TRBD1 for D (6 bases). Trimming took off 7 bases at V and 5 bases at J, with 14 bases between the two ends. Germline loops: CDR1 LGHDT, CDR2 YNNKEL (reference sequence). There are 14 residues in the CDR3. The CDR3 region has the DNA TGTGCCAGCACCCCCCTCAGGGGAACCGGGGAGCTGTTTTTT. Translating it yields CASTPLRGTGELFF.

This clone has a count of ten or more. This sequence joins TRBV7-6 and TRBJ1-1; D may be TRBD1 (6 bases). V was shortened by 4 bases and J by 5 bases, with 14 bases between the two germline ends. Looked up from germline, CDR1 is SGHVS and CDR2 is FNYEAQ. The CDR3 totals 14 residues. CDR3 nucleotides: TGTGCCAGCAGCTATGGGACATCGAGGACTGAAGCTTTCTTT. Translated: CASSYGTSRTEAFF.

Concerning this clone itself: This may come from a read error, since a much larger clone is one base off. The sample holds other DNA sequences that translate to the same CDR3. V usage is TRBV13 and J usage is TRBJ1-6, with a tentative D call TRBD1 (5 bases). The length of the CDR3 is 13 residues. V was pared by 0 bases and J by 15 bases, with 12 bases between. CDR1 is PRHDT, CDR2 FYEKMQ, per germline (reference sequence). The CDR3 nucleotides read TGTGCCAGCAGCTTAGGGGGGGGAGACCACCTCCACTTT. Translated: CASSLGGGDHLHF.

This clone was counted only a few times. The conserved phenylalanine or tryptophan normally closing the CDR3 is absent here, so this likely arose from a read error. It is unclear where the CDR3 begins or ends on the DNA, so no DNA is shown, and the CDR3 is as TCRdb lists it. The CDR3 sequence: CASSPGLFPPTTGDI. The V gene is TRBV28, the J gene TRBJ2-7; TRBD2 is taken as the D call from the table, unchecked against the DNA. Germline CDR1 MDHEN, CDR2 SYDVKM. The CDR3 is made up of 15 amino acids, end residues included.

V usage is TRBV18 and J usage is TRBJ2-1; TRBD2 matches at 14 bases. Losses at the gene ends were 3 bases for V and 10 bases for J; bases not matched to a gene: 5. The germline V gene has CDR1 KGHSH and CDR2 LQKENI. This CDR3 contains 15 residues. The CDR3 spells CASSPRTSGGLEQFF. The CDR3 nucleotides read TGTGCCAGCTCACCTAGGACTAGCGGGGGGTTGGAGCAGTTCTTC.

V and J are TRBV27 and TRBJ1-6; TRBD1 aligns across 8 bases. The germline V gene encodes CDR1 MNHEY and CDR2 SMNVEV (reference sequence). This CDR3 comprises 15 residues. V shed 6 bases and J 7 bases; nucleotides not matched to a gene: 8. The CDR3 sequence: CASRPADRANSPLHF. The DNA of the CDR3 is TGTGCCAGCAGGCCAGCGGACAGGGCGAATTCACCCCTCCACTTT.

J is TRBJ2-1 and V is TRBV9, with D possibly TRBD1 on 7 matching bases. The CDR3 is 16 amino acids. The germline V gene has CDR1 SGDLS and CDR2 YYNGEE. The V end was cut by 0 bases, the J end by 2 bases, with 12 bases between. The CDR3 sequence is CASSVGGDSPYNEQFF. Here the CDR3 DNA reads TGTGCCAGCAGCGTAGGGGGGGACAGTCCCTACAATGAGCAGTTCTTC.

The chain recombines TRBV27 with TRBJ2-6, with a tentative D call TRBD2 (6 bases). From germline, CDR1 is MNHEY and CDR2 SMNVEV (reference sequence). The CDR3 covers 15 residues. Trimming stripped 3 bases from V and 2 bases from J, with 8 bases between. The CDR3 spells CASSFAGTGANVLTF. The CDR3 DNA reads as TGTGCCAGCAGTTTTGCGGGAACTGGGGCCAACGTCCTGACTTTC.

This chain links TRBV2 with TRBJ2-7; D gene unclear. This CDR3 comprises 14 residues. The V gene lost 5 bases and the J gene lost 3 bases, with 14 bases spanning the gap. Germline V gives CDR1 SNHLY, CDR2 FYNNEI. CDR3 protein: CASSLRSLNYEQYF. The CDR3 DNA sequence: TGTGCCAGCAGTCTGCGGAGTCTCAACTACGAGCAGTACTTC.

CDR3 DNA: TGTGCCAGCAGTGACCGCAGGGCAGATACGCAGTATTTT. Its protein product is CASSDRRADTQYF. V usage is TRBV6-1 and J usage is TRBJ2-3, with D perhaps TRBD1 (5 bases). Germline values: CDR1 MNHNS, CDR2 SASEGT. Trimming stripped 3 bases from V and 4 bases from J, with 8 bases between. CDR3 length: 13 residues.

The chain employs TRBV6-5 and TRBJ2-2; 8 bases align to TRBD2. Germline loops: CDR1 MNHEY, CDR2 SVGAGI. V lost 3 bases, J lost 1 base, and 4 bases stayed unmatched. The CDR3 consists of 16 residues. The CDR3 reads CASSYQRGLNTGELFF. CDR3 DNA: TGTGCCAGCAGTTATCAGCGGGGGCTGAACACCGGGGAGCTGTTTTTT.

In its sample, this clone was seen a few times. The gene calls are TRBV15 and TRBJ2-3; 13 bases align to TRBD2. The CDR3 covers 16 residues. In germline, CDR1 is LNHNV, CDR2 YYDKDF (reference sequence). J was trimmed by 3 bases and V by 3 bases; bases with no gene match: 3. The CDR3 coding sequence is TGTGCCACCAGCAGCAGACTAGCGGGGGGAACAGATACGCAGTATTTT. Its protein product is CATSSRLAGGTDTQYF. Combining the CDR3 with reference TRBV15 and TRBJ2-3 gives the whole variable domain DAMVIQNPRYQVTQFGKPVTLSCSQTLNHNVMYWYQQKSSQAPKLLFHYYDKDFNNEADTPDNFQSRRPNTSFCFLDIRSPGLGDTAMYLCATSSRLAGGTDTQYFGPGTRLTVL.

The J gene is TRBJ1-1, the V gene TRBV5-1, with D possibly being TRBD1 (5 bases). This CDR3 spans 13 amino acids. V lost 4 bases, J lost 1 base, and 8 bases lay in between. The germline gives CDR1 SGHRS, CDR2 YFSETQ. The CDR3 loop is CASSATANTEAFF. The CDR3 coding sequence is TGCGCCAGCAGCGCGACAGCGAACACTGAAGCTTTCTTT.

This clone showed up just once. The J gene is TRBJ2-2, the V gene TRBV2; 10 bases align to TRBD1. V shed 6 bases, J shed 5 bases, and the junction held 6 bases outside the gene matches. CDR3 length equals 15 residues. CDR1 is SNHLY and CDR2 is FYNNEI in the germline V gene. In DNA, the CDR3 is TGTGCCAGCAGACGTTCGGGACAGGGGACCGGGGAGCTGTTTTTT. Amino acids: CASRRSGQGTGELFF.

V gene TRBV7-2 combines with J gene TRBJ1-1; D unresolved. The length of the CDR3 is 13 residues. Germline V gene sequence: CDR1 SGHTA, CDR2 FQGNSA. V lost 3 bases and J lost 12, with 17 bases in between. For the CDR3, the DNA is TGTGCCAGCAGCTTTAAAGTAGAGATGGAGACTTTCTTT. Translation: CASSFKVEMETFF.

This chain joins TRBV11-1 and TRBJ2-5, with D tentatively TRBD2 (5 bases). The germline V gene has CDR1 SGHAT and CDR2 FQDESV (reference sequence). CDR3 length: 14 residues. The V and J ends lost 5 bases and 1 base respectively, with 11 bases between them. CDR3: CASSRGNPQETQYF. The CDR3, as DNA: TGTGCCAGCAGCCGGGGAAACCCCCAAGAGACCCAGTACTTC.

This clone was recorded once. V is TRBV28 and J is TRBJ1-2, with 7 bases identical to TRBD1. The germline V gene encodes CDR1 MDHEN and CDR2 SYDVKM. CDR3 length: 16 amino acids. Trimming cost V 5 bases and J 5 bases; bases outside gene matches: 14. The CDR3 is CASSLLGTEKRYGYTF. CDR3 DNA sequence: TGTGCCAGCAGTCTTCTAGGGACAGAGAAGAGGTATGGCTACACCTTC.

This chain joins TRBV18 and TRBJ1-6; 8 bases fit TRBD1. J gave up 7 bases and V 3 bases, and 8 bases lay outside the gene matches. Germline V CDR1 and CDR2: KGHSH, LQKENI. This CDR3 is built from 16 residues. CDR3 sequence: CASSPMGQAGNSPLHF. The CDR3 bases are TGTGCCAGCTCACCGATGGGACAGGCGGGGAATTCACCCCTCCACTTT. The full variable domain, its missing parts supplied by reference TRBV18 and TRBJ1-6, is NAGVMQNPRHLVRRRGQEARLRCSPMKGHSHVYWYRQLPEEGLKFMVYLQKENIIDESGMPKERFSAEFPKEGPSILRIQQVVRGDSAAYFCASSPMGQAGNSPLHFGNGTRLTVT.

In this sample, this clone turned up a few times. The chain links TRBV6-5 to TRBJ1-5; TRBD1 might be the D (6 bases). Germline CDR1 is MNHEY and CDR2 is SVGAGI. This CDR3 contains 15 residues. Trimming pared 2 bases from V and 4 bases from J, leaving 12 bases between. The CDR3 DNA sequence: TGTGCCAGCAGTTACGAGGGGGGGACTAATCAGCCCCAGCATTTT. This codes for CASSYEGGTNQPQHF.

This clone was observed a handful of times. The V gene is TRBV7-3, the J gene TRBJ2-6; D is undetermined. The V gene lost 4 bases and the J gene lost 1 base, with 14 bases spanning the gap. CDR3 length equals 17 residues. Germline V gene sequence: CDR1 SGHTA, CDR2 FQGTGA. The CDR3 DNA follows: TGTGCCAGCAGCTCGAGCCCCTTGAAATCTGGGGCCAACGTCCTGACTTTC. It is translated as CASSSSPLKSGANVLTF.